This TCR beta chain was sequenced during a study of cytomegalovirus exposure and HLA in healthy donors. TCRdb's copy holds only in-frame clones and misses some; the assay was immunoSEQ multiplex PCR. The sample includes about 360,000 clones, about nine tenths of them seen just once. CDR3 size: 12 residues. Germline V CDR1 and CDR2: MDHEN, SYDVKM. V gave up 5 bases and J gave up 6 bases; unmatched junction bases: 4. The sequencing sample was made of PBMCs. V gene TRBV28 combines with J gene TRBJ2-7; 7 bases line up with TRBD1. This receptor was taken from a woman aged 18-35 years in good health and CMV-seronegative. In DNA form, the CDR3 reads TGTGCCAGCAGTGGCAGGGGGTCCGAGCAGTACTTC. It is translated as CASSGRGSEQYF.